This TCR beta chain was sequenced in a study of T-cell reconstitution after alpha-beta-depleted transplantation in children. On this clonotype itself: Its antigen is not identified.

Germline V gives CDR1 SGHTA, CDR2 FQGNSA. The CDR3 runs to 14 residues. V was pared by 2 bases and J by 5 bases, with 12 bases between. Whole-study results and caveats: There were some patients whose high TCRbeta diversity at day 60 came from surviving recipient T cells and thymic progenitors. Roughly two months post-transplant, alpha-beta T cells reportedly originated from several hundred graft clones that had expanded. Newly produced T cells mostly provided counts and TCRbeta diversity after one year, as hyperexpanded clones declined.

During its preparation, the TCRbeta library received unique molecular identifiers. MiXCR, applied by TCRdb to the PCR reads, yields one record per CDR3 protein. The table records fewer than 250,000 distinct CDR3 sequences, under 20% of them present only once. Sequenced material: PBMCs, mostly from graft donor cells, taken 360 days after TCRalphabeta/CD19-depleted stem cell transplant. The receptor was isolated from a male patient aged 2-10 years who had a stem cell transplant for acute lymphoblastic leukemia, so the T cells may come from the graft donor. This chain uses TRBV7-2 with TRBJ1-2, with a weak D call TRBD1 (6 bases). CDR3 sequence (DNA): TGTGCCAGCAGCTTACGAAACAGGGTTTATGGCTACACCTTC. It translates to CASSLRNRVYGYTF.